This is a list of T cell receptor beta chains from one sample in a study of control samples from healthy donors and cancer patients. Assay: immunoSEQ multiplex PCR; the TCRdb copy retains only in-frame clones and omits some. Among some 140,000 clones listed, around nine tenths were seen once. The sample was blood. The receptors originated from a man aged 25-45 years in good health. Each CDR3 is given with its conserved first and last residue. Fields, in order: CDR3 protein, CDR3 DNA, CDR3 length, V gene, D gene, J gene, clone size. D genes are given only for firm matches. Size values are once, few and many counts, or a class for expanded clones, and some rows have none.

CDR3 protein: CASSLDYTDTQYF
CDR3 DNA: TGCGCCAGCAGCTTGGACTACACAGATACGCAGTATTTT
CDR3 length: 13
V gene: TRBV5-1
D gene: -
J gene: TRBJ2-3
clone size: -

CDR3 protein: CASRRDSSYNEQFF
CDR3 DNA: TGTGCCAGCAGGCGAGACTCCTCCTACAATGAGCAGTTCTTC
CDR3 length: 14
V gene: TRBV2
D gene: -
J gene: TRBJ2-1
clone size: -

CDR3 protein: CASSISVGAGSGYTF
CDR3 DNA: TGTGCCAGTAGTATAAGTGTCGGGGCGGGAAGTGGCTACACCTTC
CDR3 length: 15
V gene: TRBV19
D gene: -
J gene: TRBJ1-2
clone size: -

CDR3 protein: CASSAVGQGLQPQHF
CDR3 DNA: TGTGCCAGCAGCGCAGTCGGACAGGGGTTGCAGCCCCAGCATTTT
CDR3 length: 15
V gene: TRBV5-6
D gene: TRBD1
J gene: TRBJ1-5
clone size: -

CDR3 protein: CTSYTQYF
CDR3 DNA: TGCACCAGCTATACGCAGTATTTT
CDR3 length: 8
V gene: TRBV1
D gene: -
J gene: TRBJ2-3
clone size: -

CDR3 protein: CASSLESTEAFF
CDR3 DNA: TGTGCCAGCAGCTTGGAATCCACTGAAGCTTTCTTT
CDR3 length: 12
V gene: TRBV13
D gene: -
J gene: TRBJ1-1
clone size: few

CDR3 protein: CASSRGNTIYF
CDR3 DNA: TGTGCCAGCAGCCGTGGAAACACCATATATTTT
CDR3 length: 11
V gene: TRBV11-3
D gene: -
J gene: TRBJ1-3
clone size: -

CDR3 protein: CAWGRGSGAGPWGAEAFF
CDR3 DNA: TGTGCCTGGGGGAGGGGTTCAGGGGCGGGCCCCTGGGGCGCTGAAGCTTTCTTT
CDR3 length: 18
V gene: TRBV30
D gene: -
J gene: TRBJ1-1
clone size: -

CDR3 protein: CASSPGRTSGKTQYF
CDR3 DNA: TGTGCCAGCAGCCCCGGTCGGACTAGCGGAAAGACCCAGTACTTC
CDR3 length: 15
V gene: TRBV5-4
D gene: TRBD2
J gene: TRBJ2-5
clone size: -

CDR3 protein: CASSVTSGAGELFF
CDR3 DNA: TGTGCCAGCAGCGTGACTAGCGGGGCCGGGGAGCTGTTTTTT
CDR3 length: 14
V gene: TRBV9
D gene: TRBD2
J gene: TRBJ2-2
clone size: once